Listed here is a single T cell receptor (beta chain). There is no known antigen for this receptor. Base qualities are not at hand, and no much larger clone is one base apart. This entry comes from a study of T cell responses to AZD1222 COVID-19 vaccine (dated by TCRdb to 2020 to 2023). With regard to the full study: A total of 233 trial participants underwent TCR sequencing, of whom about 210 had received two doses of AZD1222 and about 25 had received two doses of the MenACWY control vaccine. Trial participants were enrolled by age into 18-55, 56-69 and 70-plus year subgroups, with 148, 28 and 57 TCR-sequenced participants respectively.

In the germline V gene, CDR1 corresponds to KGHSH and CDR2 to LQKENI. Reading from cysteine to phenylalanine, the CDR3 counts 9 amino acids. The DNA shown is the 27-base CDR3, in frame from base 1. According to the study, the label for this sample's time point signals: about 28 days (+/-7) after the second vaccine dose. AZD1222 recipients whose second dose came at about 4 weeks and those whose second dose came at about 12 weeks were combined into one group, since spike-specific TCR depth and breadth did not differ between the two schedules. The vaccinee samples were drawn from two UK trials, COV001 and COV002, one of which was a single-blind randomized controlled phase 2/3 trial testing AZD1222 (ChAdOx1 nCoV-19) in healthy adults. Trial participant PBMC samples were collected at day 0 and day 28 after the second dose for TCRbeta chain sequencing. The CDR3 regions of human TCRbeta chains were analyzed by immunosequencing. Under the source paper's analysis protocol: TCRs in the repertoires were matched against a reference library of SARS-CoV-2-specific TCRs that had been generated with the MIRA antigen-specificity platform. Breadth was defined as the fraction of unique TCRs that were SARS-CoV-2-associated, and depth was defined as the fraction of total T cells that were SARS-CoV-2-associated. Each spike-specific TCR was assigned to its reactive spike region and to a CD4 or CD8 class using the MIRA data. Log10-transformed breadth and depth values were compared by one-way ANOVA with Sidak's multiple comparisons tests. TCRdb stores this immuneACCESS table with in-frame sequences only. Part of the clones is absent; in the studies checked, under half of the shortfall reflects unresolved V genes, and no reason is known for the rest. The V and J calls and clone size were taken over from that table, and D and trimming were inferred from the DNA. Here the sample has 100,000 to 120,000 clones; 94% occur a single time. The ten largest clones represent 2.5% to 3% of the sample.

Beyond this particular receptor, the publication reports: Nearly half of unique spike-specific TCRs reportedly recognized epitopes outside regions mutated in the B.1.351 and B.1.1.7 variants. In the small 56-69-year group, the increase in depth fell short of significance, most likely because of low power. CD4 TCRs associated with the vaccine covered the entire spike protein, and the dominant responses were in regions 160-218 and 743-854. Only five or six AZD1222 recipients were SARS-CoV-2 seropositive at baseline, limiting conclusions about previously exposed vaccinees. Participants were mostly white British, with more females than males. The authors suggested clonal diversity may have been underestimated. A significant rise in spike-specific TCR breadth and depth was observed after two AZD1222 doses relative to day 0 and relative to MenACWY recipients. Because no samples from the day 14 peak response were available, repertoires could be characterized only after the peak T cell response.

This clonotype was obtained from an adult who received the AZD1222 COVID-19 vaccine. The rearranged segments are TRBV18 and TRBJ1-5; there is no confident call for the D gene. Sequencing used peripheral blood, obtained 28 days after the second AZD1222 dose. The nucleotides are TGTCCGACGGATCAGCCCCAGCATTTT. This encodes CPTDQPQHF. The full variable domain, completed from the reference TRBV18 and TRBJ1-5 proteins outside the CDR3, reads NAGVMQNPRHLVRRRGQEARLRCSPMKGHSHVYWYRQLPEEGLKFMVYLQKENIIDESGMPKERFSAEFPKEGPSILRIQQVVRGDSAAYFCPTDQPQHFGDGTRLSIL.